One sample yielded the 29 T cell receptor beta chains listed below, sequenced in a study of T cell changes during pregnancy in multiple sclerosis. Repertoires were generated with immunoSEQ multiplex PCR, while TCRdb's copy carries only in-frame clones and drops some. The repertoire holds 75,000 to 95,000 clones, with 75% to 95% as singletons. The material was peripheral blood, obtained before pregnancy. The receptors here all came from a female donor with multiple sclerosis, enrolled in a pregnancy study.

This clone was observed a few times. This chain uses TRBV19 with TRBJ2-5; D is uncertain. The germline V gene encodes CDR1 LNHDA and CDR2 SQIVND (reference sequence). This CDR3 is 11 amino acids long. The ends were cut back, 5 bases at V and 2 bases at J, with 3 bases in the middle. The CDR3 coding sequence is TGTGCCAGTAGTTTACAAGAGACCCAGTACTTC. The encoded protein is CASSLQETQYF.

This chain connects TRBV5-1 to TRBJ1-2; TRBD1 matches 9 bases. The ends lost 2 bases at V and 8 bases at J; junction bases unmatched: 4. The germline gives CDR1 SGHRS, CDR2 YFSETQ. The CDR3 is 13 residues long. The CDR3 loop is CASSLQGAQGYTF. The DNA for the CDR3 is TGCGCCAGCAGCTTACAGGGGGCGCAGGGCTACACCTTC.

The CDR3 sequence is CASFPLRENYGYTF. The CDR3 nucleotides read TGTGCCAGCTTCCCTTTGAGGGAAAACTATGGCTACACCTTC. V usage is TRBV28 and J usage is TRBJ1-2; D remains unclear. Germline V gene lookup returns CDR1 MDHEN and CDR2 SYDVKM. V lost 8 bases and J 2 bases, leaving 15 bases between the germline ends. The CDR3 loop spans 14 amino acids.

The chain carries TRBV5-1 and TRBJ2-2, with 9 bases fitting TRBD1. The CDR3 contains 14 residues. Germline loops: CDR1 SGHRS, CDR2 YFSETQ. Germline trimming cut 5 bases from V and 6 bases from J; bases unmatched to any gene: 5. The CDR3 DNA sequence: TGCGCCAGCAGGCCGGACAGGGGAGCCGGGGAGCTGTTTTTT. Translating it yields CASRPDRGAGELFF. The whole variable domain, remainder taken from reference TRBV5-1 and TRBJ2-2, is KAGVTQTPRYLIKTRGQQVTLSCSPISGHRSVSWYQQTPGQGLQFLFEYFSETQRNKGNFPGRFSGRQFSNSRSEMNVSTLELGDSALYLCASRPDRGAGELFFGEGSRLTVL.

This rearrangement joins TRBV5-4 to TRBJ1-3; D call uncertain. V lost 10 bases and J lost 5, with 19 bases in between. Germline loops: CDR1 SGHNT, CDR2 YYREEE (reference sequence). CDR3 length equals 14 residues. The DNA of the CDR3 is TGTGCCGCCCAGGACGGGGTGGGGAGAAACACCATATATTTT. It encodes CAAQDGVGRNTIYF.

This chain joins TRBV7-2 and TRBJ2-1; possible D gene TRBD2, 6 bases. There are 15 residues in the CDR3. Looked up from germline, CDR1 is SGHTA and CDR2 is FQGNSA. Trimming cost V 2 bases and J 7 bases, with 15 bases left between them. This CDR3 reads CASSLSAGITNEQFF. The CDR3 bases are TGTGCCAGCAGCTTAAGCGCGGGGATAACGAATGAGCAGTTCTTC.

The chain combines TRBV28 with TRBJ1-2; no clear D. The CDR3 runs 13 residues. With 6 bases removed from V and 3 bases from J, the gap between germline ends came to 11 bases. The V gene's germline CDR1 is MDHEN and CDR2 SYDVKM. The DNA of the CDR3 is TGTGCCAGCAGGGCTTCCAAGTACTATGGCTACACCTTC. It yields the protein CASRASKYYGYTF.

The V call is TRBV6-6, the J call TRBJ1-5, with TRBD1 as a possible D gene (5 bases). The CDR3 contains 16 residues. The V end was cut by 0 bases, the J end by 5 bases, with 14 bases between. Looked up from germline, CDR1 is MNHNY and CDR2 is SVGAGI (reference sequence). The CDR3 reads CASSYSFTGGDQPQHF. In DNA, the CDR3 is TGTGCCAGCAGTTACTCGTTCACCGGGGGTGATCAGCCCCAGCATTTT.

The chain has TRBV30 and TRBJ2-7, with a possible D match to TRBD2 (6 bases). Germline values: CDR1 GTSNPN, CDR2 SVGIG (reference sequence). The CDR3 totals 13 residues. Deletions cut 2 bases from V and 4 bases from J, with 12 bases between. The CDR3 DNA follows: TGTGCCTGGAGTCCTACAGCGGGTTACGAGCAGTACTTC. Its protein product is CAWSPTAGYEQYF.

The V call is TRBV27, the J call TRBJ2-5, with TRBD2 matching 9 bases. From germline, CDR1 is MNHEY and CDR2 SMNVEV (reference sequence). V was pared by 5 bases and J by 5 bases, with 12 bases of the junction left unmatched. CDR3 length: 16 amino acids. The CDR3 spells CASSPRRGLALETQYF. The CDR3 coding sequence is TGTGCCAGCAGTCCTCGCCGGGGACTAGCTTTGGAGACCCAGTACTTC.

J is TRBJ1-5 and V is TRBV10-3, with D possibly being TRBD1 (5 bases). The CDR3 extends over 15 amino acids. The germline V gene encodes CDR1 ENHRY and CDR2 SYGVKD. Trimming shortened V by 6 bases and J by 6 bases, and 18 bases separated the two germline ends. CDR3 amino acids: CAIRADTAPSQPQHF. The CDR3 coding sequence is TGTGCCATCAGGGCGGACACGGCTCCTAGTCAGCCCCAGCATTTT.

This clone was detected once. The V gene is TRBV6-5, the J gene TRBJ2-7, with 9 bases aligning to TRBD1. There are 14 residues in the CDR3. Germline CDR1 MNHEY, CDR2 SVGAGI. Trimming cost V 6 bases and J 4 bases; bases outside gene matches: 7. This CDR3 is CASSQGQGAYEQYF. CDR3 DNA sequence: TGTGCCAGCAGCCAGGGACAGGGAGCGTACGAGCAGTACTTC.

The genes are TRBV19 and TRBJ1-1; D gene unclear. V gave up 4 bases and J gave up 4 bases, with 10 bases separating them. This CDR3 has 13 residues. The germline gives CDR1 LNHDA, CDR2 SQIVND (reference sequence). The CDR3 sequence: CASSTYAGTEAFF. In DNA form, the CDR3 reads TGTGCCAGTAGTACCTACGCGGGCACTGAAGCTTTCTTT.

V is TRBV12-2 and J is TRBJ2-2; the D call of TRBD1 is as the table states it, not checked on the DNA. TRBV12-2 is a listed pseudogene. The CDR3 is 19 amino acids. CDR3 sequence: CASRFSLWGTPGMTGELFF. As DNA, the CDR3 is TGTGCAAGTCGCTTTAGTCTCTGGGGGACACCCGGGATGACCGGGGAGCTGTTTTTT.

This rearrangement joins TRBV5-1 to TRBJ2-5; 10 bases are a match to TRBD2. The germline V gene has CDR1 SGHRS and CDR2 YFSETQ. There are 15 residues in the CDR3. V was pared by 3 bases and J by 2 bases, with 4 bases of the junction left unmatched. The CDR3 nucleotides read TGCGCCAGCAGCTGGGGACTAGCGTATCAAGAGACCCAGTACTTC. This translates into CASSWGLAYQETQYF.

V gene TRBV20-1 combines with J gene TRBJ1-5; D unclear. The CDR3 has 11 amino acids. CDR1 and CDR2 (germline): DFQATT, SNEGSKA (reference sequence). Trimming took 0 bases from V and 13 from J, leaving 10 bases between them. For the CDR3, the DNA is TGCAGTGCTAGAGATTTGGAGGCGCAGCATTTT. Its protein product is CSARDLEAQHF.

The chain links TRBV7-2 to TRBJ1-5, with 9 bases that match TRBD1. J lost 1 base, V lost 5 bases, and 3 bases had no gene match. This CDR3 spans 15 amino acids. Per germline, CDR1 SGHTA and CDR2 FQGNSA. The CDR3 nucleotides are TGTGCCAGCAGCCGGGACAGGGTGAGCAATCAGCCCCAGCATTTT. It is translated as CASSRDRVSNQPQHF.

The rearrangement joins TRBV30 to TRBJ2-1, with D unclear. The CDR3 covers 11 residues. Per the germline V gene, CDR1 is GTSNPN and CDR2 is SVGIG (reference sequence). Trimming removed 7 bases at V and 5 bases at J, with 9 bases between. The CDR3 protein is CAFELDNEQFF. The CDR3 region has the DNA TGTGCCTTCGAACTTGACAATGAGCAGTTCTTC.

In its sample, this clone was seen a few times. The V call is TRBV29-1, the J call TRBJ1-1, with D hard to call. The CDR3 contains 11 residues. Germline V gene data show CDR1 as SQVTM and CDR2 as ANQGSEA. V lost 7 bases and J 5 bases, leaving 11 bases between the germline ends. CDR3 sequence reads: CSGSVGTEAFF. The CDR3 DNA is TGCAGCGGTTCGGTCGGGACTGAAGCTTTCTTT.

The V gene is TRBV18, the J gene TRBJ2-7; TRBD1 aligns across 9 bases. Trimming at V came to 3 bases and at J to 0 bases, leaving 3 bases not matched to a gene. In germline, CDR1 is KGHSH, CDR2 LQKENI. This CDR3 is built from 15 residues. CDR3 in amino acids: CASSPPDRGSYEQYF. DNA of the CDR3: TGTGCCAGCTCACCTCCGGACAGGGGCTCCTACGAGCAGTACTTC. Full variable domain (missing parts from reference TRBV18 and TRBJ2-7): NAGVMQNPRHLVRRRGQEARLRCSPMKGHSHVYWYRQLPEEGLKFMVYLQKENIIDESGMPKERFSAEFPKEGPSILRIQQVVRGDSAAYFCASSPPDRGSYEQYFGPGTRLTVT.

The sample holds one count of this clone. The chain joins TRBV7-3 to TRBJ2-3; the match to TRBD1 covers 8 bases. Germline V CDR1 and CDR2: SGHTA, FQGTGA. This CDR3 contains 15 residues. Losses at the gene ends were 2 bases for V and 4 bases for J; bases not matched to a gene: 5. The DNA of the CDR3 is TGTGCCAGCAGCTTAGAAGGACAGGGACCAGATACGCAGTATTTT. Protein product: CASSLEGQGPDTQYF.

This chain uses TRBV2 with TRBJ2-1; 9 nucleotides line up with TRBD2. V was pared by 6 bases and J by 6 bases, with 3 bases of the junction left unmatched. The CDR3 contains 13 residues. The germline CDR1 and CDR2 sequences are SNHLY and FYNNEI. This CDR3 is CASSAGLANEQFF. DNA of the CDR3: TGTGCCAGCAGCGCGGGACTAGCCAATGAGCAGTTCTTC.

This chain links TRBV25-1 with TRBJ1-6; D not certain. Trimming took 7 bases from V and 11 from J, leaving 18 bases between them. CDR1 is MGHDK and CDR2 is SYGVNS in the germline V gene. This CDR3 comprises 14 residues. In nucleotides, the CDR3 is TGTGCCAGCACCTCCTCTGAGGTGAATACACCCCTCCACTTT. Its protein product is CASTSSEVNTPLHF.

The chain recombines TRBV10-3 with TRBJ2-7; possibly TRBD2 for D (5 bases). CDR1 and CDR2 (germline): ENHRY, SYGVKD. Trimming pared 2 bases from V and 3 bases from J, leaving 17 bases between. The CDR3 loop spans 16 amino acids. This CDR3 is CAISEGRGGSIYEQYF. CDR3 DNA sequence: TGTGCCATCAGTGAGGGTCGAGGTGGGAGTATCTACGAGCAGTACTTC.

This clone was seen only a few times. This chain links TRBV6-5 with TRBJ1-1, with 7 bases lining up with TRBD1. Germline lookup yields CDR1 MNHEY and CDR2 SVGAGI. This CDR3 has 15 amino acids. The V and J ends lost 0 bases and 6 bases, in that order; junction bases with no gene match: 7. CDR3 coding DNA: TGTGCCAGCAGTTACTCCCCACAGGGGTGGGCTGAAGCTTTCTTT. Protein product: CASSYSPQGWAEAFF.

The V call is TRBV14, the J call TRBJ2-7; 9 nucleotides align to TRBD1. Unmatched junction bases numbered 3, after V lost 0 bases and J lost 3 bases. Germline V CDR1 and CDR2: SGHDN, FVKESK. This CDR3 has 15 residues. Written as DNA, the CDR3 is TGTGCCAGCAGCCAAGAAGAGGGACAGGGCTACGAGCAGTACTTC. Translated, it gives CASSQEEGQGYEQYF. Using reference TRBV14 and TRBJ2-7 for the parts outside the CDR3, the full variable domain is EAGVTQFPSHSVIEKGQTVTLRCDPISGHDNLYWYRRVMGKEIKFLLHFVKESKQDESGMPNNRFLAERTGGTYSTLKVQPAELEDSGVYFCASSQEEGQGYEQYFGPGTRLTVT.

CDR3 in amino acids: CASSLVGSNTEAFF. For the CDR3, the DNA is TGTGCCAGCAGCTTGGTCGGGAGCAACACTGAAGCTTTCTTT. The chain is built from TRBV5-5 and TRBJ1-1; no clear D. Germline V CDR1 and CDR2: SGHKS, YYEKEE (reference sequence). CDR3 length: 14 residues. V lost 0 bases and J lost 2, with 8 bases in between.

This rearrangement joins TRBV12-5 to TRBJ2-5; 7 nucleotides align to TRBD2. CDR1 LGHNT and CDR2 FRNRAP come from the germline V gene. This CDR3 spans 13 amino acids. Losses at the gene ends were 6 bases for V and 5 bases for J; bases not matched to a gene: 6. The CDR3 coding sequence is TGTGCTAGTGGGGATCGGGGAGGGGAGACCCAGTACTTC. Translating gives CASGDRGGETQYF. Together with reference TRBV12-5 and TRBJ2-5, the CDR3 gives the full variable domain: DARVTQTPRHKVTEMGQEVTMRCQPILGHNTVFWYRQTMMQGLELLAYFRNRAPLDDSGMPKDRFSAEMPDATLATLKIQPSEPRDSAVYFCASGDRGGETQYFGPGTRLLVL.

This sequence joins TRBV29-1 and TRBJ2-7; 11 bases line up with TRBD2. The V and J ends lost 6 bases and 0 bases, in that order; junction bases with no gene match: 10. CDR1 and CDR2 (germline): SQVTM, ANQGSEA. The CDR3 contains 16 residues. The DNA of the CDR3 is TGCAGCGTGCAACTAGCGGGGGCCAGTTTCTCCTACGAGCAGTACTTC. Protein sequence: CSVQLAGASFSYEQYF.